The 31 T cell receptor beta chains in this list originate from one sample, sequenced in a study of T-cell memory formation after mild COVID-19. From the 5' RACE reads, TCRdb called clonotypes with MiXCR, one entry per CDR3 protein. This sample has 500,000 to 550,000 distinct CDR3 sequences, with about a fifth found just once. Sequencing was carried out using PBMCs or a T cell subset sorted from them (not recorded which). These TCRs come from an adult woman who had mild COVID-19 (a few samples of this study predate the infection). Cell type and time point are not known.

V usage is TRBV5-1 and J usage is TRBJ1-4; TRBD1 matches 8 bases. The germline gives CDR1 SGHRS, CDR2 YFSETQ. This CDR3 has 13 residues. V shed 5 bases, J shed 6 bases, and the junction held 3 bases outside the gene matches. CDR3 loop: CASRDRGDEKLFF. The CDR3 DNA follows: TGCGCCAGCAGAGACAGGGGAGATGAAAAACTGTTTTTT.

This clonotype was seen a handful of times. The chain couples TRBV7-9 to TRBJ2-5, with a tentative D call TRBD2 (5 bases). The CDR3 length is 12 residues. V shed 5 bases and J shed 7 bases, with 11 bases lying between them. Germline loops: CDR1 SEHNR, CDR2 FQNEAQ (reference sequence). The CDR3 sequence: CASSAPRGTQYF. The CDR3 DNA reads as TGTGCCAGCAGCGCACCTCGGGGGACCCAGTACTTC.

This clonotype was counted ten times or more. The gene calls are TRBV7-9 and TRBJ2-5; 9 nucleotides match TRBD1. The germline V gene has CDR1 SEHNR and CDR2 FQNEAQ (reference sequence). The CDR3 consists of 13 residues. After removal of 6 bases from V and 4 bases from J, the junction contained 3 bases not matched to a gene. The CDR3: CASSRGQGETQYF. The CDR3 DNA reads TGTGCCAGCAGTCGGGGACAGGGAGAGACCCAGTACTTC.

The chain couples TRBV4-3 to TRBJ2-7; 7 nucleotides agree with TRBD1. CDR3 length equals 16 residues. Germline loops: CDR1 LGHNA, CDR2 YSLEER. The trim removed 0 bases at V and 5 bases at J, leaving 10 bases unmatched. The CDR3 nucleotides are TGCGCCAGCAGCCAAGATTGGAACAGGGGAAGAGACGAGCAGTACTTC. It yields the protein CASSQDWNRGRDEQYF.

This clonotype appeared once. CDR3: CASTERTYEQYF. In DNA, the CDR3 is TGTGCCAGCACCGAACGAACCTACGAGCAGTACTTC. The gene calls are TRBV7-9 and TRBJ2-7; D is unclear. V lost 7 bases and J 2 bases, leaving 9 bases between the germline ends. CDR3 length: 12 amino acids. Germline lookup yields CDR1 SEHNR and CDR2 FQNEAQ (reference sequence).

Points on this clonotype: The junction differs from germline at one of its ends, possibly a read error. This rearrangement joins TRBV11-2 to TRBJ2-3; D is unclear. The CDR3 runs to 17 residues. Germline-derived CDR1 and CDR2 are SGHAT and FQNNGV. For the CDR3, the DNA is TGTGCCAGCACCTTAGGCGGCCCGTCCTCTAGCACAGATACGCAGTATTTT. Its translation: CASTLGGPSSSTDTQYF. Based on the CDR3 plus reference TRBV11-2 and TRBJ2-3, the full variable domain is EAGVAQSPRYKIIEKRQSVAFWCNPISGHATLYWYQQILGQGPKLLIQFQNNGVVDDSQLPKDRFSAERLKGVDSTLKIQPAKLEDSAVYLCASTLGGPSSSTDTQYFGPGTRLTVL.

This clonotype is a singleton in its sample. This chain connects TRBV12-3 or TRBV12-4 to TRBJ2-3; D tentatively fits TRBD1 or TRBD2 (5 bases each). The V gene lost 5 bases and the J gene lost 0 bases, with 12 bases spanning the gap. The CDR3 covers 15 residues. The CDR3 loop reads CASSPDGASTDTQYF. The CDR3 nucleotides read TGTGCCAGCAGTCCGGACGGGGCGAGCACAGATACGCAGTATTTT.

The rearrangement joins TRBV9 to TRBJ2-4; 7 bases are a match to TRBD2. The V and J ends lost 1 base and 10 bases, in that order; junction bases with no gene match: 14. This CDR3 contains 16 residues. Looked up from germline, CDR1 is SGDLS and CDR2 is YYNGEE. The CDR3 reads CASSVRVQSGDRIQYF. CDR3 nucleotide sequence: TGTGCCAGCAGCGTAAGGGTGCAAAGCGGGGACCGAATTCAGTACTTC.

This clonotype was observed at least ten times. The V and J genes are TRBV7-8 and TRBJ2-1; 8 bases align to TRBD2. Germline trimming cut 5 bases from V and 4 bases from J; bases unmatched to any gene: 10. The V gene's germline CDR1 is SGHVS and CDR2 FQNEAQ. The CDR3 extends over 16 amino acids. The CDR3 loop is CASSPSPSGWYNEQFF. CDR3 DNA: TGTGCCAGCAGCCCGTCCCCTAGCGGGTGGTACAATGAGCAGTTCTTC. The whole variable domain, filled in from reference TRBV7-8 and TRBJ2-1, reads GAGVSQSPRYKVAKRGQDVALRCDPISGHVSLFWYQQALGQGPEFLTYFQNEAQLDKSGLPSDRFFAERPEGSVSTLKIQRTQQEDSAVYLCASSPSPSGWYNEQFFGPGTRLTVL.

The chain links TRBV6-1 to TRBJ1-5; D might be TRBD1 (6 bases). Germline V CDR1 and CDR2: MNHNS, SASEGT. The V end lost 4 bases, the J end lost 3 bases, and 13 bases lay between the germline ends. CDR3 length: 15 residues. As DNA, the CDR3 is TGTGCCAGCAGTGGACAATGGGGGGCCAATCAGCCCCAGCATTTT. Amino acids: CASSGQWGANQPQHF.

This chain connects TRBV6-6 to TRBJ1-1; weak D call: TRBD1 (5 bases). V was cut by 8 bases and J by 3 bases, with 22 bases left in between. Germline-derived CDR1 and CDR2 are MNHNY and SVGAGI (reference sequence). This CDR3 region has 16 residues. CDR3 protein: CASPALAPAGDTEAFF. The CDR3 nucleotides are TGTGCCAGCCCTGCTCTCGCTCCGGCGGGGGACACTGAAGCTTTCTTT.

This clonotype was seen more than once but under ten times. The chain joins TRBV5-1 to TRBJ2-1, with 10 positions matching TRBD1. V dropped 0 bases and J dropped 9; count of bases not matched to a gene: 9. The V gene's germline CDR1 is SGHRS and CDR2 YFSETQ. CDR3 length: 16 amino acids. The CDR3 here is CASSLGGQGPSSEQFF. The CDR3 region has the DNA TGCGCCAGCAGCTTGGGGGGACAGGGGCCGAGTAGTGAGCAGTTCTTC.

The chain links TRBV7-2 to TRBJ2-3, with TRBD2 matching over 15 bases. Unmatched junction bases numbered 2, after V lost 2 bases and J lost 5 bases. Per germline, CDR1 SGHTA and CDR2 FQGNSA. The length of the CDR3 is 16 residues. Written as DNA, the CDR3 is TGTGCCAGCAGCTTAAGGGGACTAGCGGGAGGAGATACGCAGTATTTT. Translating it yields CASSLRGLAGGDTQYF.

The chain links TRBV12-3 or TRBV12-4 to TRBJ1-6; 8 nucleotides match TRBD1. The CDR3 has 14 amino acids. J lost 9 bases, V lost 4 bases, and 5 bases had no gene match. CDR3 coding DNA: TGTGCCAGCAGTTGGACAGGGTCAGGTTCACCCCTCCACTTT. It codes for CASSWTGSGSPLHF.

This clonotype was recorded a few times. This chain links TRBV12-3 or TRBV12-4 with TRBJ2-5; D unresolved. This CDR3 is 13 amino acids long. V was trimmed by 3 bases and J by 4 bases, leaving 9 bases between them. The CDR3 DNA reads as TGTGCCAGCAGTTTGGGAACAGTAGAGACCCAGTACTTC. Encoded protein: CASSLGTVETQYF.

CDR3 loop: CASSRVPATLVQETQYF. The DNA of the CDR3 is TGTGCCAGTAGTAGAGTCCCGGCCACACTAGTGCAAGAGACCCAGTACTTC. The rearrangement links TRBV19 to TRBJ2-5; the D gene is possibly TRBD2 (5 bases). From germline, CDR1 is LNHDA and CDR2 SQIVND (reference sequence). Trimming cost V 4 bases and J 2 bases, with 20 bases left between them. The CDR3 sequence is 17 residues long.

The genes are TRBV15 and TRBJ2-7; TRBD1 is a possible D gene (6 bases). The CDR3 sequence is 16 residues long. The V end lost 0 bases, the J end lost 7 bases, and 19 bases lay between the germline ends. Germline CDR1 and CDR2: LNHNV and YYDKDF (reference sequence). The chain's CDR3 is CATSRDLTGSLEEQYF. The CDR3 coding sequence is TGTGCCACCAGCAGAGATCTCACAGGGAGTTTGGAAGAGCAGTACTTC.

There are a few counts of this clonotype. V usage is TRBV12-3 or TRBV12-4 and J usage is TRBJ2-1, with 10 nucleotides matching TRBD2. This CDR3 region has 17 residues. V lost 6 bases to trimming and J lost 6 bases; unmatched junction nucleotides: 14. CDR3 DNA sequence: TGTGCCAGCAGAATGCCCCTTAGCGGGAGGCAGGGCAATGAGCAGTTCTTC. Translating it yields CASRMPLSGRQGNEQFF.

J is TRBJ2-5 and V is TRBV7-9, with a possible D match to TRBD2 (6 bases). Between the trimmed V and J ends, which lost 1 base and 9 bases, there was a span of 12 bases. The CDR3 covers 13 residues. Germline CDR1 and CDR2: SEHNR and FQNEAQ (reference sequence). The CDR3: CASSLGGREAQYF. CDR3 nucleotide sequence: TGTGCCAGCAGCTTAGGAGGAAGGGAGGCCCAGTACTTC. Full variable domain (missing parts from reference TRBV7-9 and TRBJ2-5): DTGVSQNPRHKITKRGQNVTFRCDPISEHNRLYWYRQTLGQGPEFLTYFQNEAQLEKSRLLSDRFSAERPKGSFSTLEIQRTEQGDSAMYLCASSLGGREAQYFGPGTRLLVL.

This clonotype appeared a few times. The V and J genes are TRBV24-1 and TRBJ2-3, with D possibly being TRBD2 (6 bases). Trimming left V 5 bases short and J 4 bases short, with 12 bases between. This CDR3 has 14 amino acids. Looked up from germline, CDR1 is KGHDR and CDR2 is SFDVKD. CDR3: CATSAVTSPDTQYF. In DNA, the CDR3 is TGTGCCACCAGTGCTGTAACTAGCCCAGATACGCAGTATTTT.

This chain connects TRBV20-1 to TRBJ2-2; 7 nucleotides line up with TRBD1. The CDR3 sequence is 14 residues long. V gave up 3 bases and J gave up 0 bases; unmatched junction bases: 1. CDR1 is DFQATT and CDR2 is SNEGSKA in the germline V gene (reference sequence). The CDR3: CSARTGTNTGELFF. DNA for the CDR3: TGCAGTGCTAGGACAGGGACGAACACCGGGGAGCTGTTTTTT.

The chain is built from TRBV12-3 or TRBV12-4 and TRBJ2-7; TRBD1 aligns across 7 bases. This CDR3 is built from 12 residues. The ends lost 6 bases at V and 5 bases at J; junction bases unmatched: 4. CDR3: CASRMTGNEQYF. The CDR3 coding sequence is TGTGCCAGCAGAATGACAGGGAACGAGCAGTACTTC.

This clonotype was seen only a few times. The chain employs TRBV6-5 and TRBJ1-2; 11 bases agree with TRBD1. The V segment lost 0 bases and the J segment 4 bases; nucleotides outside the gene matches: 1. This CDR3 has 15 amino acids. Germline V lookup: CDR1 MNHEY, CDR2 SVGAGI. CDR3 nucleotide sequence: TGTGCCAGCAGTTACTCGGGGACAGGGGGCTATGGCTACACCTTC. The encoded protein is CASSYSGTGGYGYTF.

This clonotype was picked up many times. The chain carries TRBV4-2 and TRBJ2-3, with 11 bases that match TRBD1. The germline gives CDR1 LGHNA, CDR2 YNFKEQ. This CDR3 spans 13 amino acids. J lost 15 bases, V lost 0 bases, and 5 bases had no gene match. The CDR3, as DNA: TGTGCCAGCAGCCAAGACGCCGGGACAGGGGGATATTTT. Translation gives CASSQDAGTGGYF.

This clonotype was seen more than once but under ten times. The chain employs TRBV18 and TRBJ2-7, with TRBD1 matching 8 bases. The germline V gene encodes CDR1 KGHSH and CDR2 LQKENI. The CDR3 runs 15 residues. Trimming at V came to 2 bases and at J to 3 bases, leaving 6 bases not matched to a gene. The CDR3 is CASSPGQGAGYEQYF. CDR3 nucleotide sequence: TGTGCCAGCTCACCAGGGCAGGGGGCTGGCTACGAGCAGTACTTC.

CDR3 nucleotide sequence: TGCAGCGTGGGCGTGGGAGGGCCGTACAATGAGCAGTTCTTC. This translates into CSVGVGGPYNEQFF. The V gene is TRBV29-1, the J gene TRBJ2-1; 7 bases line up with TRBD2. Germline CDR1 and CDR2: SQVTM and ANQGSEA. This CDR3 spans 14 amino acids. Trimming cost V 6 bases and J 4 bases; bases outside gene matches: 9.

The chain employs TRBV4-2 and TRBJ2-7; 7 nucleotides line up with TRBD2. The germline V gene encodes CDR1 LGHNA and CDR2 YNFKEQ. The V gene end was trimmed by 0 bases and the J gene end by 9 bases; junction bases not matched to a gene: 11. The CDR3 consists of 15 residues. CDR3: CASSQESSGLRVQYF. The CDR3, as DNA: TGTGCCAGCAGCCAAGAGTCTAGCGGCCTACGAGTGCAGTACTTC.

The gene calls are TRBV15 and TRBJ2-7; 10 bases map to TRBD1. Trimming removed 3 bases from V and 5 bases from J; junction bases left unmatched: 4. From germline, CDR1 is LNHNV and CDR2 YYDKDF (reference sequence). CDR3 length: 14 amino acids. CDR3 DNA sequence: TGTGCCACCAGCAGTAGACAGGGGGCCAACGAGCAGTACTTC. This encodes CATSSRQGANEQYF.

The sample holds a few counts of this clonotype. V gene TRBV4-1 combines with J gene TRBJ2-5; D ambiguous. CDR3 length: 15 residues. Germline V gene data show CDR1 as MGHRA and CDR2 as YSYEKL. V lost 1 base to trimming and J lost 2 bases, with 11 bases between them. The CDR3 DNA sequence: TGCGCCAGCAGCCAAGGGGCAAACGGGCAAGAGACCCAGTACTTC. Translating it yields CASSQGANGQETQYF.

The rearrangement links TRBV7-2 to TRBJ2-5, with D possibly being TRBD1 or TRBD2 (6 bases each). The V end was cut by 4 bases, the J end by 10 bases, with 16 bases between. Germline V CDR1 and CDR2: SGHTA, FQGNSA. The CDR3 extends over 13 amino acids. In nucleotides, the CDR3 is TGTGCCAGCAGCTCAGGGGTCGGGGGCGGCCAGTACTTC. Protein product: CASSSGVGGGQYF.

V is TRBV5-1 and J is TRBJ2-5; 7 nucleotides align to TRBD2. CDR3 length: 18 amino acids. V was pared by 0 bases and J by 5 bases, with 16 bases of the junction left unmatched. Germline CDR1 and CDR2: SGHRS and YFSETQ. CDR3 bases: TGCGCCAGCAGCTTGGCGGCTGACCCGACCGGGACTACCGAGACCCAGTACTTC. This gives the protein CASSLAADPTGTTETQYF.